This T cell receptor (beta chain) was retrieved from a study of OX40 agonist ivuxolimab in advanced cancers. Study-wide background: Across the patients, intravenous ivuxolimab was delivered every 2 weeks at 0.01 to 10 mg/kg. Patients achieving partial responses numbered three: one hepatocellular carcinoma case and two cutaneous melanoma cases.

The germline V gene encodes CDR1 SGDLS and CDR2 YYNGEE. The CDR3 is made up of 15 amino acids. Trimming stripped 4 bases from V and 5 bases from J, with 19 bases between. Method: immunoSEQ multiplex PCR; TCRdb's copy keeps in-frame clones and lacks some. The sample has under 70,000 clones, roughly 90% seen once; the top ten hold roughly 1.1%. Study-wide results and caveats: Among the nonresponders, some also had low normalized T-cell clonal expansion. CD4+ and CD8+ T cells in blood underwent clonal expansion by week 6 at 0.1 to 3.0 mg/kg.

Comments on this clone: Its antigen is as yet unknown.

This receptor was taken from an adult with an advanced solid tumor such as melanoma, head and neck, liver or kidney cancer. This sequence joins TRBV9 and TRBJ2-7; a weak D match, TRBD1 (5 bases). The input for sequencing was CD4+ or CD8+ T cells sorted from blood, taken in a trial of the OX40 agonist ivuxolimab. The CDR3 nucleotides are TGTGCCAGCAGCCCCTCCGCCCACTTAGGGGACGAGCAGTACTTC. It specifies CASSPSAHLGDEQYF.